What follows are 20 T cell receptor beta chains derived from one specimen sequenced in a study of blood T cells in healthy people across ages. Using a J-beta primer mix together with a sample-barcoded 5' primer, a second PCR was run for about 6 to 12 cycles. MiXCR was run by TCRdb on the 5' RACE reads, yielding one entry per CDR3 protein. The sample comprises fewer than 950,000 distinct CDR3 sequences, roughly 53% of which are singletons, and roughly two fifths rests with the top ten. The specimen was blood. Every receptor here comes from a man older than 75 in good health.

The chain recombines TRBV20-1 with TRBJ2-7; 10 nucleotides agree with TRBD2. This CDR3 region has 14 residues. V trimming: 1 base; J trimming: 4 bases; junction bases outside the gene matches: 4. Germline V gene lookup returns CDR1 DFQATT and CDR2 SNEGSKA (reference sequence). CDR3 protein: CSARGAAGGYEQYF. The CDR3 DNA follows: TGCAGTGCTAGAGGGGCAGCGGGAGGGTACGAGCAGTACTTC.

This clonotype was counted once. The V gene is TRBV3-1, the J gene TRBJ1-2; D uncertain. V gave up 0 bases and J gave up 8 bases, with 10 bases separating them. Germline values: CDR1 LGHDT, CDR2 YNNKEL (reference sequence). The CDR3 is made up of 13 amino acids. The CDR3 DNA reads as TGTGCCAGCAGCCAAGATGGCGCAGTCGGCTACACCTTC. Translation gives CASSQDGAVGYTF. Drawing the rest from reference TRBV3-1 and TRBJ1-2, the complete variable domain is DTAVSQTPKYLVTQMGNDKSIKCEQNLGHDTMYWYKQDSKKFLKIMFSYNNKELIINETVPNRFSPKSPDKAHLNLHINSLELGDSAVYFCASSQDGAVGYTFGSGTRLTVV.

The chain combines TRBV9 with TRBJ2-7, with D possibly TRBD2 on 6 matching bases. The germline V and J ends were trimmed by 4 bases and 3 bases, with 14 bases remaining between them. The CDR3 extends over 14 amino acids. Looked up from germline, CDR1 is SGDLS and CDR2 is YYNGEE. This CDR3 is CASSPRWGDYEQYF. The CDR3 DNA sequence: TGTGCCAGCAGCCCCCGTTGGGGGGACTACGAGCAGTACTTC.

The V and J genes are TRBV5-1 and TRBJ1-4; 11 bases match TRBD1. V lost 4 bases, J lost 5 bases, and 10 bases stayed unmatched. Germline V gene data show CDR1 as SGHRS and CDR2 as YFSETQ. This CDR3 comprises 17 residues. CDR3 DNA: TGCGCCAGCAGCCCCAATCCCGGGACAGGGGGGAATGAAAAACTGTTTTTT. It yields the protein CASSPNPGTGGNEKLFF.

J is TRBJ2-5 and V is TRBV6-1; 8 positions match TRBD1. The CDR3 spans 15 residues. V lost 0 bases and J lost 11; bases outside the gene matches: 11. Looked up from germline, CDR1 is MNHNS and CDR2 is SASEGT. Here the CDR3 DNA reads TGTGCCAGCAGTGAAGCTTGGGGACAGGCCCAATTTCAGTACTTC. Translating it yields CASSEAWGQAQFQYF.

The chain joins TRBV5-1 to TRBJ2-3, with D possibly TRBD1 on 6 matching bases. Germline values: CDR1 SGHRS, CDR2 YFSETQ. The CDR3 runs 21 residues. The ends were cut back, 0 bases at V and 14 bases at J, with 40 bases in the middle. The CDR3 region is CASSLGSPTRERGIWHRYAYF. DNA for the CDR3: TGCGCCAGCAGCTTGGGGTCCCCTACGAGGGAGAGGGGGATCTGGCACAGATACGCGTATTTT.

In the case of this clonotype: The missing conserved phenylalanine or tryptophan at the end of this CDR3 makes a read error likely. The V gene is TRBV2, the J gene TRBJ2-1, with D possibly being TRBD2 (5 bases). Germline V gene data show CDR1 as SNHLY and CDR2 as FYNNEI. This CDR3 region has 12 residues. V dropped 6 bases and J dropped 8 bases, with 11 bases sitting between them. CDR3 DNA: TGTGCCAGCAGGGCCGGACTGGATGAGCAGTTCTTG. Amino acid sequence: CASRAGLDEQFL.

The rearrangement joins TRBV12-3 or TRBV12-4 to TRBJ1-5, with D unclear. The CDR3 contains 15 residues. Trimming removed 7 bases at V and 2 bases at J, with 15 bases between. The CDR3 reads CASTSGQMGNQPQHF. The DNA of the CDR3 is TGTGCCAGCACAAGCGGGCAGATGGGCAATCAGCCCCAGCATTTT.

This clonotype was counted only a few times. CDR3 DNA sequence: TGCGCCAGCAGCTCTCCCCAGGAGACCCAGGCGCACAGATACGCGTATTTT. It encodes CASSSPQETQAHRYAYF. V gene TRBV4-1 combines with J gene TRBJ2-3; D gene unclear. This CDR3 is built from 17 residues. The germline V gene encodes CDR1 MGHRA and CDR2 YSYEKL. V dropped 5 bases and J dropped 14 bases, with 32 bases sitting between them.

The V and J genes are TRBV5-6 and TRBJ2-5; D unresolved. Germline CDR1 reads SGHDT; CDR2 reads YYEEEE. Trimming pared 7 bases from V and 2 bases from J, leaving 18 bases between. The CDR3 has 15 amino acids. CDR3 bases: TGTGCCAGCGGCAAGATCGCAGCTCTACAAGAGACCCAGTACTTC. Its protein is CASGKIAALQETQYF.

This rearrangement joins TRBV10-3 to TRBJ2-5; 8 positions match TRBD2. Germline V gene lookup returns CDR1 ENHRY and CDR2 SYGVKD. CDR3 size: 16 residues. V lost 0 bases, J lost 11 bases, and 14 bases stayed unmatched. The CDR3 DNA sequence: TGTGCCATCAGTGAGTCATCCAGCGGGAGAGCTCATGAGCAGTACTTC. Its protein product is CAISESSSGRAHEQYF.

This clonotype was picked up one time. The CDR3 DNA reads as TGTGCCACCGCGAGCGGGAGGGCCGGGGTAGGGCAGTACTTC. Its protein is CATASGRAGVGQYF. This chain uses TRBV6-2 or TRBV6-3 with TRBJ2-5, with 10 bases matching TRBD2. Germline V gene lookup returns CDR1 MNHEY and CDR2 SVGEGT. V was clipped by 10 bases and J by 11 bases; unmatched bases: 16. CDR3 length equals 14 residues.

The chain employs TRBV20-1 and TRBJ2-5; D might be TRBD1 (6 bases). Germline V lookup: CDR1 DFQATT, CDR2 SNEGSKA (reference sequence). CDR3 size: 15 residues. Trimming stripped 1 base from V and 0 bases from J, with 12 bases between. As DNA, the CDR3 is TGCAGTGCTAGAGTATATGGGGGCTACCAAGAGACCCAGTACTTC. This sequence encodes CSARVYGGYQETQYF.

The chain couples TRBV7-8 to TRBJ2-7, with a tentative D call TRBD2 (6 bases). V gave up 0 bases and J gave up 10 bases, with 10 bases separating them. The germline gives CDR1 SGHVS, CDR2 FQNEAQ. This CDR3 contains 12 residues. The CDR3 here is CASSLAGGIQYF. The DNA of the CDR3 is TGTGCCAGCAGCTTAGCCGGGGGAATTCAGTACTTC.

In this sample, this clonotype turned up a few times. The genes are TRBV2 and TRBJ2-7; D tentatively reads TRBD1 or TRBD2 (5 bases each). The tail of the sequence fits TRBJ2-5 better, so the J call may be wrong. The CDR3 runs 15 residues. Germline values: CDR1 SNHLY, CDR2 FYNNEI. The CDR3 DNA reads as TGTGCCAGCAGGGTCGAAATGGGGGTCGGGGAGACCCAGTACTTC. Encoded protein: CASRVEMGVGETQYF.

The CDR3 spells CASSFLGDFGSGNTIYF. DNA of the CDR3: TGTGCCAGCAGCTTTCTGGGAGACTTTGGCTCTGGAAACACCATATATTTT. The rearrangement uses TRBV7-9 and TRBJ1-3; no clear D gene. The CDR3 contains 17 residues. CDR1 is SEHNR, CDR2 FQNEAQ, per germline (reference sequence). Trimming left V 3 bases short and J 0 bases short, with 15 bases between.

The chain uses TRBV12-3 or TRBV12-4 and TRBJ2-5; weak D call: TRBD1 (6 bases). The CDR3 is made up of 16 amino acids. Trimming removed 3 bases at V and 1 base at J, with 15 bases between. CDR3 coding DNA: TGTGCCAGCAGTTTTCAGGGGATGGGGGCCCAAGAGACCCAGTACTTC. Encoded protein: CASSFQGMGAQETQYF.

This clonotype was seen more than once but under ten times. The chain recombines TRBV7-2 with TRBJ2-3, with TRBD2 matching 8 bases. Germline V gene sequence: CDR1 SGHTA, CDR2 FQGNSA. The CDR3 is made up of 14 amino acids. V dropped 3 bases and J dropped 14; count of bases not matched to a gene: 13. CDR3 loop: CASSLSGSHRYAYF. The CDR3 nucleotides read TGTGCCAGCAGCTTGAGCGGGAGCCACAGATACGCGTATTTT.

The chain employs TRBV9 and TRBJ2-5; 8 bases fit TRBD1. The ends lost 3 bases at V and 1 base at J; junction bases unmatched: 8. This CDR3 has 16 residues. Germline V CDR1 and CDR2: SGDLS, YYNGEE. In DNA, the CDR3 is TGTGCCAGCAGCGCAGACTCCACAGGGGGCCAAGAGACCCAGTACTTC. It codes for CASSADSTGGQETQYF.

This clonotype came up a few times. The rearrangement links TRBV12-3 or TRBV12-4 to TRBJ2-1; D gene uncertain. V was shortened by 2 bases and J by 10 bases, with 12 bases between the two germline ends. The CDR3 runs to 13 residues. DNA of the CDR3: TGTGCCAGCAGTTTATTAGACCTGGGGGAGCAGTTCTTC. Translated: CASSLLDLGEQFF.